The sample holds a few counts of the clone carrying this T cell receptor beta chain. The antigen is undetermined. This entry is derived from a study of beta chain features in type 1 diabetes. Trimming removed 7 bases at V and 10 bases at J, with 17 bases between. The CDR3 extends over 13 amino acids. CDR1 is MDHEN and CDR2 is SYDVKM in the germline V gene. Expressed TCRB transcripts were sequenced because the isolated RNA had all been reverse transcribed beforehand. Method: immunoSEQ multiplex PCR; TCRdb's copy keeps in-frame clones and lacks some. The data contain around 180,000 clones, approximately 8% of them singletons. Study-level findings and limits: There was a moderate but significant shortening of TCRB CDR3s in all four CD4+ subsets of Type 1 diabetes patients.

The source is a middle-aged woman with type 1 diabetes. The rearrangement joins TRBV28 to TRBJ2-1; perhaps TRBD2 as D (5 bases). The sequenced material came from central memory CD4+ T cells from blood. The CDR3 loop reads CASTLPGVREQFF. The CDR3 coding sequence is TGTGCCAGCACTCTCCCCGGGGTGAGGGAGCAGTTCTTC.